Shown below are 31 T cell receptor beta chains from a single sample sequenced in a study of blood T cell repertoires in COVID-19. Libraries were prepared by immunoSEQ multiplex PCR; TCRdb keeps only in-frame clonotypes and omits some of them. The sample has a few hundred thousand clones, 87% seen once. Sequencing was carried out using peripheral blood. These receptor sequences come from a woman aged 45-65 years who had recovered from COVID-19.

The V gene is TRBV27, the J gene TRBJ1-4; 10 bases align to TRBD1. The ends lost 5 bases at V and 7 bases at J; junction bases unmatched: 7. The CDR3 runs 15 residues. Germline lookup yields CDR1 MNHEY and CDR2 SMNVEV (reference sequence). This chain's CDR3 is CASSPRTGGGEKLFF. The CDR3 DNA reads as TGTGCCAGCAGTCCCAGGACAGGGGGAGGTGAAAAACTGTTTTTT.

The chain joins TRBV5-6 to TRBJ2-3; 12 positions agree with TRBD2. Looked up from germline, CDR1 is SGHDT and CDR2 is YYEEEE. The CDR3 has 18 amino acids. V lost 3 bases to trimming and J lost 3 bases; unmatched junction nucleotides: 11. The CDR3 DNA follows: TGTGCCAGCAGCTCAAGGCGACTAGCGGGAGTTAATACAGATACGCAGTATTTT. It yields the protein CASSSRRLAGVNTDTQYF. The whole variable domain, filled in from reference TRBV5-6 and TRBJ2-3, reads DAGVTQSPTHLIKTRGQQVTLRCSPKSGHDTVSWYQQALGQGPQFIFQYYEEEERQRGNFPDRFSGHQFPNYSSELNVNALLLGDSALYLCASSSRRLAGVNTDTQYFGPGTRLTVL.

The chain is built from TRBV18 and TRBJ1-1; 9 bases line up with TRBD1. Germline V gives CDR1 KGHSH, CDR2 LQKENI. The CDR3 contains 14 residues. Trimming took 3 bases from V and 5 from J; bases not matched to a gene: 4. CDR3 loop: CASSPDRGGTEAFF. In nucleotides, the CDR3 is TGTGCCAGCTCACCTGACAGGGGGGGAACTGAAGCTTTCTTT. The entire variable domain, with the rest obtained from reference TRBV18 and TRBJ1-1, is as follows: NAGVMQNPRHLVRRRGQEARLRCSPMKGHSHVYWYRQLPEEGLKFMVYLQKENIIDESGMPKERFSAEFPKEGPSILRIQQVVRGDSAAYFCASSPDRGGTEAFFGQGTRLTVV.

This clone was observed a few times. The chain employs TRBV6-2 or TRBV6-3 and TRBJ1-2; no clear D gene. V was shortened by 5 bases and J by 8 bases, with 15 bases between the two germline ends. Germline CDR1 reads MNHEY; CDR2 reads SVGEGT. This CDR3 has 13 residues. The CDR3 loop is CASSIARLGGYTF. The CDR3 coding sequence is TGTGCCAGCAGTATAGCACGACTTGGGGGCTACACCTTC.

The chain joins TRBV19 to TRBJ1-1; D possibly corresponds to TRBD1 (6 bases). Per the germline V gene, CDR1 is LNHDA and CDR2 is SQIVND (reference sequence). The CDR3 covers 13 residues. This CDR3 is CAARDKSSTEAFF. The CDR3 DNA sequence: TGTGCTGCGAGGGACAAATCAAGCACTGAAGCTTTCTTT.

The V and J genes are TRBV15 and TRBJ2-2, with D possibly matching TRBD2 (6 bases). Germline V gene lookup returns CDR1 LNHNV and CDR2 YYDKDF (reference sequence). Trimming pared 3 bases from V and 7 bases from J, leaving 15 bases between. This CDR3 region has 15 residues. CDR3 nucleotide sequence: TGTGCCACCAGCAGCACAAGGAGGGAGAGCGGGGAGCTGTTTTTT. As protein: CATSSTRRESGELFF.

This chain joins TRBV7-7 and TRBJ2-3; 7 positions agree with TRBD2. The CDR3 sequence is 14 residues long. CDR1 and CDR2 (germline): SSHAT, FNYEAQ (reference sequence). Unmatched junction bases numbered 4, after V lost 5 bases and J lost 2 bases. The CDR3 reads CASSPGTITDTQYF. In nucleotides, the CDR3 is TGTGCCAGCAGCCCCGGGACTATCACAGATACGCAGTATTTT.

The rearrangement links TRBV30 to TRBJ1-6; no definite D call. CDR1 is GTSNPN, CDR2 SVGIG, per germline (reference sequence). This CDR3 is built from 12 residues. Trimming stripped 1 base from V and 9 bases from J, with 7 bases between. CDR3 in DNA: TGTGCCTGGAGTGGAGCGGTTTCACCCCTCCACTTT. This gives the protein CAWSGAVSPLHF.

With regard to this clone: Other DNA sequences within the sample encode an identical CDR3. In DNA, the CDR3 is TGTGCCAGCAGCTTAGGGGCGACCATGAACACTGAAGCTTTCTTT. This translates into CASSLGATMNTEAFF. V usage is TRBV7-2 and J usage is TRBJ1-1; D is undetermined. This CDR3 region has 15 residues. Germline CDR1 SGHTA, CDR2 FQGNSA. Trimming removed 1 base from V and 0 bases from J, with 9 bases in between.

V usage is TRBV25-1 and J usage is TRBJ1-2; D is perhaps TRBD1 (5 bases). Germline values: CDR1 MGHDK, CDR2 SYGVNS. There are 17 residues in the CDR3. Trimming took off 3 bases at V and 0 bases at J, with 17 bases between the two ends. CDR3 region: CASSEGQGGLTNYGYTF. The CDR3 DNA is TGTGCCAGCAGTGAGGGGCAGGGTGGACTAACTAACTATGGCTACACCTTC.

V is TRBV5-4 and J is TRBJ2-7; D unresolved. This CDR3 is 15 amino acids long. Trimming stripped 2 bases from V and 0 bases from J, with 12 bases between. Germline values: CDR1 SGHNT, CDR2 YYREEE (reference sequence). CDR3: CASSLFGGRSYEQYF. As DNA, the CDR3 is TGTGCCAGCAGCTTATTTGGCGGCCGCTCCTACGAGCAGTACTTC.

The table lists this clone with a count of one. The CDR3 DNA reads TGTGCCTGGAGTGTACCGAGGTTGGAGAACTATGGCTACACCTTC. Its protein product is CAWSVPRLENYGYTF. The chain employs TRBV30 and TRBJ1-2; D gene ambiguous. V lost 0 bases and J lost 2, with 13 bases in between. Germline CDR1 reads GTSNPN; CDR2 reads SVGIG (reference sequence). This CDR3 contains 15 residues. Drawing the rest from reference TRBV30 and TRBJ1-2, the complete variable domain is SQTIHQWPATLVQPVGSPLSLECTVEGTSNPNLYWYRQAAGRGLQLLFYSVGIGQISSEVPQNLSASRPQDRQFILSSKKLLLSDSGFYLCAWSVPRLENYGYTFGSGTRLTVV.

This chain joins TRBV10-2 and TRBJ1-1; 8 bases map to TRBD1. The CDR3 consists of 14 residues. The V and J ends lost 2 bases and 10 bases, in that order; junction bases with no gene match: 9. Germline CDR1 reads WSHSY; CDR2 reads SAAADI. The CDR3 is CASSEPGQGIGAFF. In nucleotides, the CDR3 is TGCGCCAGCAGTGAGCCTGGACAGGGAATCGGAGCTTTCTTT.

The V gene is TRBV20-1, the J gene TRBJ2-5; the match to TRBD2 covers 11 bases. From germline, CDR1 is DFQATT and CDR2 SNEGSKA (reference sequence). Unmatched junction bases numbered 13, after V lost 3 bases and J lost 4 bases. The CDR3 totals 17 residues. CDR3 loop: CSASDQAVLAGGETQYF. CDR3 DNA sequence: TGCAGTGCTAGTGACCAAGCGGTCCTAGCGGGGGGAGAGACCCAGTACTTC.

This sequence joins TRBV7-9 and TRBJ1-2; D call uncertain. The CDR3 has 13 amino acids. The V gene lost 5 bases and the J gene lost 4 bases, with 11 bases spanning the gap. Germline loops: CDR1 SEHNR, CDR2 FQNEAQ (reference sequence). The CDR3 DNA sequence: TGTGCCAGCAGCCCCCTTTCCCTCTATGGCTACACCTTC. Translated, it gives CASSPLSLYGYTF.

The chain employs TRBV9 and TRBJ1-1, with D hard to call. Germline CDR1 and CDR2: SGDLS and YYNGEE. This CDR3 is 14 amino acids long. Trimming took off 0 bases at V and 6 bases at J, with 12 bases between the two ends. In DNA, the CDR3 is TGTGCCAGCAGCGTAGTTCTAGGAGGGTCTGAAGCTTTCTTT. Its protein product is CASSVVLGGSEAFF.

The chain combines TRBV6-7 with TRBJ2-1; 7 bases line up with TRBD2. TRBV6-7 is assigned to the ORF class and has an uncertain function. The V gene end was trimmed by 5 bases and the J gene end by 13 bases; junction bases not matched to a gene: 14. There are 14 residues in the CDR3. CDR3 sequence reads: CASSLGSGGRAQFF. The CDR3 region has the DNA TGTGCCAGCAGTCTAGGGTCGGGAGGACGTGCACAGTTCTTC.

This clone was observed a handful of times. The chain combines TRBV6-2 or TRBV6-3 with TRBJ2-3; D possibly corresponds to TRBD2 (6 bases). The ends were cut back, 2 bases at V and 4 bases at J, with 10 bases in the middle. CDR1 and CDR2 from the germline V gene are MNHEY and SVGEGT. This CDR3 has 14 residues. This chain's CDR3 is CASSYGGIPDTQYF. The DNA for the CDR3 is TGTGCCAGCAGTTACGGGGGGATACCAGATACGCAGTATTTT.

This sequence joins TRBV6-5 and TRBJ1-4; no clear D gene. Germline lookup yields CDR1 MNHEY and CDR2 SVGAGI. Trimming removed 8 bases at V and 3 bases at J, with 10 bases between. CDR3 length: 13 residues. Here the CDR3 reads CASCREANEKLFF. For the CDR3, the DNA is TGTGCCAGCTGTCGAGAAGCTAATGAAAAACTGTTTTTT.

This clone was seen just once. The chain is built from TRBV7-6 and TRBJ2-7; 8 bases are a match to TRBD1. The CDR3 is made up of 13 amino acids. J gave up 7 bases and V 4 bases, and 6 bases lay outside the gene matches. In germline, CDR1 is SGHVS, CDR2 FNYEAQ. CDR3 sequence reads: CASSYGQGGEQYF. DNA of the CDR3: TGTGCCAGCAGCTACGGACAGGGCGGTGAGCAGTACTTC. Using reference TRBV7-6 and TRBJ2-7 for the parts outside the CDR3, the full variable domain is GAGVSQSPRYKVTKRGQDVALRCDPISGHVSLYWYRQALGQGPEFLTYFNYEAQQDKSGLPNDRFSAERPEGSISTLTIQRTEQRDSAMYRCASSYGQGGEQYFGPGTRLTVT.

The CDR3 loop reads CASSLKRTVMNTEAFF. The CDR3, as DNA: TGTGCCAGCAGCCTGAAACGGACAGTCATGAACACTGAAGCTTTCTTT. The chain is built from TRBV7-8 and TRBJ1-1, with D tentatively TRBD1 (6 bases). Germline V gene sequence: CDR1 SGHVS, CDR2 FQNEAQ. CDR3 length: 16 amino acids. Trimming removed 5 bases at V and 0 bases at J, with 16 bases between. Full variable domain (remainder filled in from reference TRBV7-8 and TRBJ1-1): GAGVSQSPRYKVAKRGQDVALRCDPISGHVSLFWYQQALGQGPEFLTYFQNEAQLDKSGLPSDRFFAERPEGSVSTLKIQRTQQEDSAVYLCASSLKRTVMNTEAFFGQGTRLTVV.

The V call is TRBV3-1 (or the pseudogene TRBV3-2), the J call TRBJ1-2; unclear D gene. Germline values: CDR1 LGHDT, CDR2 YNNKEL (reference sequence). Trimming shortened V by 1 base and J by 4 bases, and 7 bases separated the two germline ends. The CDR3 is 13 residues long. The CDR3 DNA sequence: TGTGCCAGCAGCCAAGCACGTAGCTATGGCTACACCTTC. Translating it yields CASSQARSYGYTF.

This chain links TRBV5-8 with TRBJ2-3; 8 positions agree with TRBD2. The V and J ends lost 4 bases and 2 bases, in that order; junction bases with no gene match: 6. Germline loops: CDR1 SGHTS, CDR2 YDEGEE. The CDR3 has 15 residues. CDR3 loop: CASSIQRGITDTQYF. CDR3 in DNA: TGTGCCAGCAGCATCCAGCGGGGGATCACAGATACGCAGTATTTT.

The chain couples TRBV10-3 to TRBJ1-5; D is perhaps TRBD1 (5 bases). CDR1 ENHRY and CDR2 SYGVKD come from the germline V gene. The length of the CDR3 is 16 residues. V lost 2 bases and J 0 bases, leaving 11 bases between the germline ends. The CDR3 sequence: CAISETPGGSNQPQHF. The CDR3 coding sequence is TGTGCCATCAGTGAGACCCCCGGGGGTAGCAATCAGCCCCAGCATTTT.

The gene calls are TRBV27 and TRBJ2-3; 9 bases match TRBD1. CDR1 is MNHEY and CDR2 is SMNVEV in the germline V gene (reference sequence). The CDR3 is 15 residues long. Unmatched junction bases numbered 9, after V lost 5 bases and J lost 6 bases. The CDR3 here is CASSTRGDRADTQYF. DNA of the CDR3: TGTGCCAGCAGTACCCGAGGGGACAGGGCGGATACGCAGTATTTT.

The chain recombines TRBV27 with TRBJ1-1; the D gene is possibly TRBD1 (6 bases). CDR3 length equals 16 residues. Germline CDR1 MNHEY, CDR2 SMNVEV (reference sequence). Trimming pared 3 bases from V and 1 base from J, leaving 15 bases between. The CDR3 DNA follows: TGTGCCAGCAGTTTCCGAGGGGGTGATACGAACACTGAAGCTTTCTTT. Translated: CASSFRGGDTNTEAFF.

V usage is TRBV6-2 or TRBV6-3 and J usage is TRBJ2-2, with TRBD2 matching 12 bases. There are 16 residues in the CDR3. Germline CDR1 is MNHEY and CDR2 is SVGEGT. V trimming: 2 bases; J trimming: 5 bases; junction bases outside the gene matches: 3. The CDR3 DNA reads TGTGCCAGCAGTTACCCTGGACTAGCGGGGACCGGGGAGCTGTTTTTT. Protein: CASSYPGLAGTGELFF.

This chain uses TRBV10-3 with TRBJ1-5; 7 positions match TRBD1. Germline CDR1 is ENHRY and CDR2 is SYGVKD. The CDR3 spans 13 residues. Unmatched junction bases numbered 8, after V lost 4 bases and J lost 11 bases. The CDR3, as DNA: TGTGCCATCAGTGGACAGGGAGAGGGGTCCCAGCATTTT. It codes for CAISGQGEGSQHF.

The rearrangement links TRBV3-1 (or the pseudogene TRBV3-2) to TRBJ2-1; D call uncertain. This CDR3 is built from 14 residues. Trimming stripped 0 bases from V and 6 bases from J, with 9 bases between. CDR1 is LGHDT and CDR2 is YNNKEL in the germline V gene (reference sequence). In DNA form, the CDR3 reads TGTGCCAGCAGCCAAGATACGGTAGCCAATGAGCAGTTCTTC. Protein product: CASSQDTVANEQFF.

V and J are TRBV6-6 and TRBJ2-3; weak D call: TRBD2 (6 bases). This CDR3 has 15 residues. The V gene's germline CDR1 is MNHNY and CDR2 SVGAGI (reference sequence). Trimming removed 2 bases at V and 1 base at J, with 10 bases between. CDR3 in DNA: TGTGCCAGCAGTTACACGGGGGTCCGCACAGATACGCAGTATTTT. Encoded protein: CASSYTGVRTDTQYF.

The chain links TRBV12-3 or TRBV12-4 to TRBJ1-2; TRBD1 might be the D (5 bases). The CDR3 spans 12 residues. The ends were cut back, 1 base at V and 7 bases at J, with 7 bases in the middle. The CDR3 coding sequence is TGTGCCAGCAGTTTAGAGGGGCTTGGCTACACCTTC. Its protein is CASSLEGLGYTF.